A single T cell receptor beta chain is shown here with its context. The sample contains more than one DNA sequence encoding this CDR3. The table came from immunoSEQ multiplex PCR; TCRdb's copy has only in-frame clones and leaves some out. The data show a few hundred thousand clones, with roughly 82% seen just once and roughly 1.4% held by the top ten. The source of the sample is a study of blood T cell repertoires in COVID-19. Germline values: CDR1 MNHEY, CDR2 SVGAGI. The CDR3 has 14 residues. Trimming took off 0 bases at V and 5 bases at J, with 7 bases between the two ends. This chain joins TRBV6-5 and TRBJ2-2; no reliable D call. The sample consisted of peripheral blood. The TCR was taken from a woman aged 40 to 55 who had recovered from COVID-19. The DNA for the CDR3 is TGTGCCAGCAGTTACTCGAGGAGAACCGGGGAGCTGTTTTTT. This translates into CASSYSRRTGELFF.